This is a list of T cell receptor beta chains from one sample in a study of technical replicates of blood from several donors. Data came from immunoSEQ multiplex PCR; TCRdb stores just in-frame clones and leaves some out. The sample includes more than 90,000 clones, almost 97% of them seen just once. Material for sequencing was T cells isolated from PBMCs. The receptors shown here come from a human donor in good health. Each CDR3 is given with its conserved first and last residue. A D gene is named only where the DNA matches it firmly. Size tells how often a clone was seen (once, few, many) or the class of an expanded clone, and some rows leave it out.

CDR3aa,CDR3nt,d_gene,v_gene,len,abundance,j_gene
CASSNCGGLRTEAFF,TGTGCCAGCAGCAATTGCGGGGGCCTTAGGACTGAAGCTTTCTTT,-,TRBV21-1,15,-,TRBJ1-1
CASSVSGGSEAFF,TGTGCCAGCAGCGTTTCAGGGGGCTCTGAAGCTTTCTTT,TRBD1,TRBV9,13,-,TRBJ1-1
CASMRGHSEYGYTF,TGTGCCAGTATGAGGGGACACTCGGAATATGGCTACACCTTC,-,TRBV19,14,-,TRBJ1-2
CASSPSSRQGARDGYTF,TGTGCCAGCAGCCCCTCTTCGAGACAGGGGGCGCGGGATGGCTACACCTTC,TRBD1,TRBV11-2,17,-,TRBJ1-2
CASRAGTSGSQPQHF,TGTGCCAGCAGAGCCGGGACATCGGGGAGTCAGCCCCAGCATTTT,-,TRBV2,15,-,TRBJ1-5
CASRPTVGGGELFF,TGTGCCAGCAGACCCACCGTGGGGGGCGGGGAGCTGTTTTTT,-,TRBV9,14,once,TRBJ2-2
CASSILGNTIYF,TGTGCCAGCAGTATCCTCGGAAACACCATATATTTT,-,TRBV9,12,-,TRBJ1-3
CASSSQLSSGRSNEQFF,TGTGCCAGCAGCAGCCAACTTTCTAGCGGGAGGTCAAATGAGCAGTTCTTC,TRBD2,TRBV4-2,17,-,TRBJ2-1
CASSLGDRVTSGNTIYF,TGCGCCAGCAGCTTGGGCGACAGGGTGACCAGCGGAAACACCATATATTTT,TRBD1,TRBV5-1,17,-,TRBJ1-3
CASSMGQGNTEAFF,TGTGCCAGTAGCATGGGACAGGGCAACACTGAAGCTTTCTTT,TRBD1,TRBV19,14,-,TRBJ1-1
CASSVGQVDNQPQHF,TGTGCCAGCAGTGTGGGACAGGTGGATAATCAGCCCCAGCATTTT,TRBD1,TRBV2,15,-,TRBJ1-5
CASSPGQGAEAFF,TGTGCCAGTAGTCCCGGACAGGGAGCTGAAGCTTTCTTT,TRBD1,TRBV19,13,-,TRBJ1-1
CASGWDREDQPQHF,TGTGCTAGTGGTTGGGACAGGGAGGATCAGCCCCAGCATTTT,TRBD1,TRBV12-5,14,-,TRBJ1-5
CAISELTGIGYEQYF,TGTGCCATCAGTGAGCTCACAGGGATAGGCTACGAGCAGTACTTC,-,TRBV10-3,15,-,TRBJ2-7
CAWTPTGGYGYTF,TGTGCCTGGACCCCAACAGGGGGCTATGGCTACACCTTC,TRBD1,TRBV30,13,-,TRBJ1-2
CASSPRRQGIGQPQHF,TGTGCCAGTAGCCCCAGACGACAGGGGATTGGGCAGCCCCAGCATTTT,TRBD1,TRBV19,16,-,TRBJ1-5
CSVEAYSRGSKPWGNTEAFF,TGCAGCGTTGAAGCGTATTCCCGGGGATCGAAACCATGGGGGAACACTGAAGCTTTCTTT,-,TRBV29-1,20,-,TRBJ1-1
CASSQGQGTETQYF,TGCGCCAGCAGCCAAGGGCAGGGTACCGAGACCCAGTACTTC,-,TRBV4-1,14,-,TRBJ2-5
CASSEGALSNQPQHF,TGTGCCAGCAGCGAGGGGGCGCTTAGCAATCAGCCCCAGCATTTT,TRBD1,TRBV6-1,15,-,TRBJ1-5
CASSSIWRNTEAFF,TGTGCCAGCAGTTCAATATGGAGGAACACTGAAGCTTTCTTT,-,TRBV6-5,14,-,TRBJ1-1
CASSDGTGLGNTIYF,TGTGCCAGCAGTGACGGGACAGGGCTTGGAAACACCATATATTTT,TRBD1,TRBV6-1,15,-,TRBJ1-3
CASSFDRGSNQPQHF,TGTGCCAGCAGTTTTGACCGGGGTAGCAATCAGCCCCAGCATTTT,-,TRBV27,15,-,TRBJ1-5